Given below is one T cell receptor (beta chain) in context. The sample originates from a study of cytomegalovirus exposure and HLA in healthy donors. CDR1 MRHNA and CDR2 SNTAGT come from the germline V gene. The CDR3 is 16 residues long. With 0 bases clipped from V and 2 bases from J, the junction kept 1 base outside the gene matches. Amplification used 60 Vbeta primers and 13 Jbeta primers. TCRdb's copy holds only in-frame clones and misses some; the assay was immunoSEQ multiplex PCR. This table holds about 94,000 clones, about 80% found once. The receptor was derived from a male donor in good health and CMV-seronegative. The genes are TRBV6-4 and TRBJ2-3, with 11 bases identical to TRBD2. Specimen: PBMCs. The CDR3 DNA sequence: TGTGCCAGCAGTGACTCTAGCGGGAGGGCCACAGATACGCAGTATTTT. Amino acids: CASSDSSGRATDTQYF.